A single sample is the source of the 10 T cell receptor beta chains below, sequenced in a study of blood T cell repertoires in COVID-19. Measured with immunoSEQ multiplex PCR; TCRdb has only the in-frame clones, and not every one. This sample carries approximately 210,000 clones, more than 75% of them seen once, and the ten largest clones take approximately 12%. The sequencing input was peripheral blood. All receptors derive from a woman aged 40 to 55 with acute or convalescent COVID-19.

The V call is TRBV3-1 (or the pseudogene TRBV3-2), the J call TRBJ1-2, with 9 bases aligning to TRBD1. The CDR3 sequence is 14 residues long. The V gene end was trimmed by 0 bases and the J gene end by 8 bases; junction bases not matched to a gene: 4. The germline V gene encodes CDR1 LGHDT and CDR2 YNNKEL (reference sequence). Here the CDR3 DNA reads TGTGCCAGCAGCCAAGAAACCGGGACAGGGGGCTACACCTTC. Translated: CASSQETGTGGYTF.

The gene calls are TRBV29-1 and TRBJ2-1; D is uncertain. The germline CDR1 and CDR2 sequences are SQVTM and ANQGSEA. Trimming removed 2 bases at V and 3 bases at J, with 11 bases between. The CDR3 is made up of 14 amino acids. The CDR3 bases are TGCAGCGTTGAAAGCGTTTACGGCTACAATGAGCAGTTCTTC. Its translation is CSVESVYGYNEQFF.

The rearrangement joins TRBV5-6 to TRBJ1-2, with no clear D. This CDR3 comprises 13 residues. Trimming took 1 base from V and 8 from J, leaving 12 bases between them. Germline V gives CDR1 SGHDT, CDR2 YYEEEE. CDR3 sequence reads: CASSLRRRGGYTF. DNA for the CDR3: TGTGCCAGCAGCTTGAGGCGCCGAGGAGGCTACACCTTC.

This clone was detected only once. This chain uses TRBV7-9 with TRBJ1-1, with a possible D match to TRBD1 (6 bases). The CDR3 loop spans 12 amino acids. V lost 5 bases and J lost 6, with 10 bases in between. Germline CDR1 and CDR2: SEHNR and FQNEAQ (reference sequence). This CDR3 reads CASSPWTAEAFF. DNA of the CDR3: TGTGCCAGCAGCCCTTGGACAGCTGAAGCTTTCTTT.

The chain recombines TRBV20-1 with TRBJ1-1; D gene ambiguous. CDR1 is DFQATT and CDR2 is SNEGSKA in the germline V gene (reference sequence). The CDR3 has 11 residues. Deletions cut 8 bases from V and 1 base from J, with 8 bases between. CDR3 in DNA: TGCAGTATTCTACGGAACACTGAAGCTTTCTTT. Amino acids: CSILRNTEAFF.

This chain links TRBV5-1 with TRBJ2-5, with D uncertain. This CDR3 is built from 16 residues. V lost 0 bases and J 1 base, leaving 13 bases between the germline ends. CDR1 is SGHRS and CDR2 is YFSETQ in the germline V gene. The CDR3 DNA reads as TGCGCCAGCAGCTTGGCTCCGGGTGTGGGCCAAGAGACCCAGTACTTC. Protein product: CASSLAPGVGQETQYF. Full variable domain (missing parts from reference TRBV5-1 and TRBJ2-5): KAGVTQTPRYLIKTRGQQVTLSCSPISGHRSVSWYQQTPGQGLQFLFEYFSETQRNKGNFPGRFSGRQFSNSRSEMNVSTLELGDSALYLCASSLAPGVGQETQYFGPGTRLLVL.

CDR3 coding DNA: TGTGCCAGCAGCCGGGCCAACAGGGGCGGCCTTGGCAATCAGCCCCAGCATTTT. It translates to CASSRANRGGLGNQPQHF. The chain has TRBV27 and TRBJ1-5, with 7 nucleotides matching TRBD1. V trimming: 6 bases; J trimming: 2 bases; junction bases outside the gene matches: 16. The CDR3 has 18 amino acids. Germline CDR1 is MNHEY and CDR2 is SMNVEV (reference sequence).

This clone was counted between two and nine times. The V gene is TRBV10-3, the J gene TRBJ1-2, with unresolved D. Germline-derived CDR1 and CDR2 are ENHRY and SYGVKD. Trimming removed 5 bases at V and 8 bases at J, with 12 bases between. The CDR3 is made up of 12 amino acids. The CDR3 region is CAISPAVGGYTF. The CDR3 DNA is TGTGCCATCAGTCCGGCGGTCGGAGGCTACACCTTC.

V usage is TRBV3-1 (or the pseudogene TRBV3-2) and J usage is TRBJ2-3, with TRBD1 as a possible D gene (6 bases). V was clipped by 4 bases and J by 1 base, with 9 bases between them. Germline-derived CDR1 and CDR2 are LGHDT and YNNKEL (reference sequence). The CDR3 is 14 amino acids. CDR3 nucleotides: TGTGCCAGCAGCCGCCGACAGGGCACAGATACGCAGTATTTT. This codes for CASSRRQGTDTQYF.

The chain has TRBV30 and TRBJ2-3; D remains unclear. The V gene's germline CDR1 is GTSNPN and CDR2 SVGIG (reference sequence). The CDR3 consists of 14 residues. V was cut by 2 bases and J by 2 bases, with 11 bases left in between. The CDR3 DNA reads TGTGCCTGGAGTCGACGAGGAGACACAGATACGCAGTATTTT. Translated: CAWSRRGDTDTQYF.